This T cell receptor (beta chain) was found in a study of T cell responses to AZD1222 COVID-19 vaccine. Whole-study results and caveats: Distributed over spike, vaccine-associated CD4 TCRs predominated at 160-218 and 743-854. Baseline testing showed seropositivity in only six AZD1222 recipients. Once two AZD1222 doses were given, Spike-specific TCR breadth and depth went up.

Of note for this clone: What it binds is not known.

TCRdb keeps only in-frame clones here, not all; method: immunoSEQ multiplex PCR. The sample includes more than 85,000 clones, 94% seen only once; the top ten take 2.9%. Whether given at about 4 or about 12 weeks, second doses were pooled. This specimen was peripheral blood, taken 28 days after the second AZD1222 dose. The source of this sequence is an adult who received the AZD1222 COVID-19 vaccine.

DNA for the CDR3: TGTGCCGCGGGGCGCAGGGGAGGTTCACCCCTCCACTTT. This sequence encodes CAAGRRGGSPLHF. The V call is TRBV15, the J call TRBJ1-6; perhaps TRBD1 as D (6 bases). The CDR3 extends over 13 amino acids. The germline V gene encodes CDR1 LNHNV and CDR2 YYDKDF (reference sequence). Trimming pared 11 bases from V and 9 bases from J, leaving 17 bases between.